The entry that follows covers one TCR beta chain sequence. Its antigen is still unknown. Relative to the germline gene, one junction end is altered; a read error may explain this. The sample belongs to a study of cytomegalovirus exposure and HLA in healthy donors. Study-wide findings and caveats: Donors belonging to an Asian-associated ancestry cluster reportedly showed fewer N-insertions in productive TCRs than the approximately 670-donor mean, according to what a later analysis found. Follow-up analysis later connected one missense variant in DCLRE1C with trimming of TCR beta V- and J-genes.

A multiplex PCR was run with 60 Vbeta primers and 13 Jbeta primers. Measured with immunoSEQ multiplex PCR; TCRdb has only the in-frame clones, and not every one. This sample has 40,000 or so clones, with 85% to 95% found just once. The CDR3 is 13 residues long. Looked up from germline, CDR1 is SEHNR and CDR2 is FQNEAQ (reference sequence). Specimen: PBMCs. The chain carries TRBV7-9 and TRBJ1-1, with D maybe TRBD1 (6 bases). The sequence came from a woman in her late teens or twenties in good health and CMV-seronegative. The CDR3 sequence: CSSSWTENTEAFF. CDR3 in DNA: TGTTCCAGCAGCTGGACAGAGAACACTGAAGCTTTCTTT.